This entry concerns a single T cell receptor beta chain. Profiling relied on immunoSEQ multiplex PCR, and the TCRdb table lists in-frame clones only, not all of them. The sample lists more than 70,000 clones; around nine tenths were seen once. This sample was included in a study of technical replicates of blood from a handful of donors. CDR3 length equals 15 residues. Germline loops: CDR1 MGHRA, CDR2 YSYEKL. With V trimmed by 5 bases and J by 3 bases, 7 bases remained unmatched. This sequence originates from a human donor in good health. The J gene is TRBJ2-7, the V gene TRBV4-1, with TRBD1 matching 10 bases. The sequenced sample consisted of T cells isolated from PBMCs. CDR3 sequence (DNA): TGCGCCAGCAGCTATCCGGGACAGGGGTTCTACGAGCAGTACTTC. Translation: CASSYPGQGFYEQYF.